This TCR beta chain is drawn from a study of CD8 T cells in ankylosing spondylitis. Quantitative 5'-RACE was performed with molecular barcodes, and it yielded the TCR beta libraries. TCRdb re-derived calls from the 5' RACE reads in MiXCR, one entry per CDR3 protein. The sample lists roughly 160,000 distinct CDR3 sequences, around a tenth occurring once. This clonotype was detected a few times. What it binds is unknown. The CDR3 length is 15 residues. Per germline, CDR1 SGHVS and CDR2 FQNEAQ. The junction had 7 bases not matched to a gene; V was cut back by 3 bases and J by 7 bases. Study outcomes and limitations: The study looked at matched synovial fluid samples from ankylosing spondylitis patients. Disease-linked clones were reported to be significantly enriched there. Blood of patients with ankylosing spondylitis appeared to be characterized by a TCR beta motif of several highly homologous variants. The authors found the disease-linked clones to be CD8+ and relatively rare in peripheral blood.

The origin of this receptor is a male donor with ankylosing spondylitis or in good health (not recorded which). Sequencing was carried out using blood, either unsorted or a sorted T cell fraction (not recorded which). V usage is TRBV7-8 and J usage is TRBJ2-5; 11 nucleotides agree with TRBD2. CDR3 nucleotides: TGTGCCAGCAGCTTGGGACTAGCGGCCTTAGGGACCCAGTACTTC. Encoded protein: CASSLGLAALGTQYF.